This TCR beta chain was sequenced in a study of beta chain features in type 1 diabetes. About the study: On cell yields, gender and age, patients and healthy donors were similar.

Expressed TCRB transcripts were sequenced, since all the RNA that had been isolated was reverse transcribed. Sequencing of naive, central memory and regulatory T cell samples gave an average of approximately 3.5 million reads. Some clones are missing from TCRdb's copy, which holds only in-frame ones; the method was immunoSEQ multiplex PCR. The sample records about 170,000 clones, about 7.9% being singletons. The collection from each donor was one heparinised blood draw averaging roughly 0.11 L. Unmatched junction bases numbered 12, after V lost 2 bases and J lost 4 bases. The CDR3 is 17 amino acids. Germline CDR1 KGHSH, CDR2 LQKENI. Of note for this clone: What it binds is not known.

Whole-study findings and limits: Cells with high TCR expression could be over-represented by cDNA sequencing. Researchers report that Type 1 diabetes patients had moderately but significantly shorter TCRB CDR3s across all four CD4+ subsets.

Input material: central memory CD4+ T cells from blood. The sequence derives from a man younger than 35 with type 1 diabetes. The V gene is TRBV18, the J gene TRBJ2-3; TRBD1 agrees at 7 bases. The CDR3 DNA reads as TGTGCCAGCTCACCAGCTCCGGATCGAGGGGGCGCAGATACGCAGTATTTT. Amino acid sequence: CASSPAPDRGGADTQYF.